This T cell receptor beta chain was sequenced during a study of identical twins. The germline CDR1 and CDR2 sequences are SNHLY and FYNNEI. V dropped 3 bases and J dropped 6; count of bases not matched to a gene: 6. This CDR3 has 15 residues. Study-wide results and caveats: The more abundant beta clonotypes in cord blood had fewer insertions, and memory repertoires did not show this.

This clonotype was detected only a few times. Antigen specificity is unknown. Template switching added a universal primer site; cDNA carried unique molecular identifiers. TCRdb redid the calling of the 5' RACE reads with MiXCR, one entry per CDR3 protein. The top ten clones hold 0.25% to 0.3% of a sample with 1.5 million to 2 million distinct CDR3 sequences, about 32% of them seen once. Sequenced sample: cord blood. The rearrangement joins TRBV2 to TRBJ1-5, with 9 positions matching TRBD1. This TCR came from a newborn girl in good health. The CDR3 DNA reads TGTGCCAGCAGTGAGACAGGGGGAAGAACTCAGCCCCAGCATTTT. It is translated as CASSETGGRTQPQHF.